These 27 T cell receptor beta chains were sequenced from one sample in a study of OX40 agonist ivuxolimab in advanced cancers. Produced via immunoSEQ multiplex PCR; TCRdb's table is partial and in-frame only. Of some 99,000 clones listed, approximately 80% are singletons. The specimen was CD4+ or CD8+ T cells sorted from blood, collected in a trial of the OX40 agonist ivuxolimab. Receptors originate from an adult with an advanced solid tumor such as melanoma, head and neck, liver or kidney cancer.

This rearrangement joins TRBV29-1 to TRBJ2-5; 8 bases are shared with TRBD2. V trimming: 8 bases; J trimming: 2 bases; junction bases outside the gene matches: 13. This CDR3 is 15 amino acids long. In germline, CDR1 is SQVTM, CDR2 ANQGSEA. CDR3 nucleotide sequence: TGCAGCTCTGATGGGAGCGGGGGACTACAAGAGACCCAGTACTTC. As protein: CSSDGSGGLQETQYF. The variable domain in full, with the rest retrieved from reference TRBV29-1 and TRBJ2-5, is SAVISQKPSRDICQRGTSLTIQCQVDSQVTMMFWYRQQPGQSLTLIATANQGSEATYESGFVIDKFPISRPNLTFSTLTVSNMSPEDSSIYLCSSDGSGGLQETQYFGPGTRLLVL.

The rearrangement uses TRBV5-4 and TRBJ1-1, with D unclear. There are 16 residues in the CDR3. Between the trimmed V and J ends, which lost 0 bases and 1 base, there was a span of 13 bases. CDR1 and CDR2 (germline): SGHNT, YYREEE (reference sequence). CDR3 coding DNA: TGTGCCAGCAGCTTGGACCCGGGGATTAGGAACACTGAAGCTTTCTTT. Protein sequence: CASSLDPGIRNTEAFF.

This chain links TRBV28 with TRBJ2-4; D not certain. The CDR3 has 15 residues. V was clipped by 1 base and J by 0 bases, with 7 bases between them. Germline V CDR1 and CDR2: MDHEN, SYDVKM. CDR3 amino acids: CASSLLRLAKNIQYF. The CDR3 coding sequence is TGTGCCAGCAGTTTATTAAGGCTAGCCAAAAACATTCAGTACTTC. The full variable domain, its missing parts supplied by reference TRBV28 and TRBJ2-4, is DVKVTQSSRYLVKRTGEKVFLECVQDMDHENMFWYRQDPGLGLRLIYFSYDVKMKEKGDIPEGYSVSREKKERFSLILESASTNQTSMYLCASSLLRLAKNIQYFGAGTRLSVL.

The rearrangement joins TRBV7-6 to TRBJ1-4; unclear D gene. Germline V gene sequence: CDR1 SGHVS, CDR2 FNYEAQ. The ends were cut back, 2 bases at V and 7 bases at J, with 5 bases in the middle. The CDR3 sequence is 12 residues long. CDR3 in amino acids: CASSLWGEKLFF. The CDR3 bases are TGTGCCAGCAGCTTATGGGGTGAAAAACTGTTTTTT.

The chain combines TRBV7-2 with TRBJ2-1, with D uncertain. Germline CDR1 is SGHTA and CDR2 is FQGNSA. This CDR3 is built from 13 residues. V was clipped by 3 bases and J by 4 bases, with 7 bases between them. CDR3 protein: CASSFEKYNEQFF. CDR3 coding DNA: TGTGCCAGCAGCTTTGAGAAGTACAATGAGCAGTTCTTC. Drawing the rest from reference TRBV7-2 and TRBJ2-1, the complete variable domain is GAGVSQSPSNKVTEKGKDVELRCDPISGHTALYWYRQSLGQGLEFLIYFQGNSAPDKSGLPSDRFSAERTGGSVSTLTIQRTQQEDSAVYLCASSFEKYNEQFFGPGTRLTVL.

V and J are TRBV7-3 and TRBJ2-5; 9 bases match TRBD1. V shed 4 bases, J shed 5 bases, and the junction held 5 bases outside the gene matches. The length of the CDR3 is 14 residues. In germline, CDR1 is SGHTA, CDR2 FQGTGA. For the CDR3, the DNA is TGTGCCAGCAGCTCTGGGACAGGGCGGGAGACCCAGTACTTC. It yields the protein CASSSGTGRETQYF. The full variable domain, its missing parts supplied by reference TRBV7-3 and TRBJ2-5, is GAGVSQTPSNKVTEKGKYVELRCDPISGHTALYWYRQSLGQGPEFLIYFQGTGAADDSGLPNDRFFAVRPEGSVSTLKIQRTERGDSAVYLCASSSGTGRETQYFGPGTRLLVL.

The CDR3 here is CASSSVEGGQPQHF. The CDR3 DNA reads TGTGCCAGCAGCTCCGTCGAAGGGGGCCAGCCCCAGCATTTT. The chain uses TRBV7-9 and TRBJ1-5; 7 positions agree with TRBD1. The CDR3 contains 14 residues. Germline CDR1 reads SEHNR; CDR2 reads FQNEAQ (reference sequence). The V and J ends lost 4 bases and 7 bases, in that order; junction bases with no gene match: 7.

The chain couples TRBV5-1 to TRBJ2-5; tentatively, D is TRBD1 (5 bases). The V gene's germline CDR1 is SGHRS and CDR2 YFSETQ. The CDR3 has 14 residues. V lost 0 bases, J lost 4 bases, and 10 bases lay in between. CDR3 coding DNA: TGCGCCAGCAGCTTGGCAACAAGGGGAGAGACCCAGTACTTC. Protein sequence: CASSLATRGETQYF.

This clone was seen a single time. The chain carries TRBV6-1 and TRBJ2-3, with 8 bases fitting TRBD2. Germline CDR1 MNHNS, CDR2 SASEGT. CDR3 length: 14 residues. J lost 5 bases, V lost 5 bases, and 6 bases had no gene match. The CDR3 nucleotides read TGTGCCAGCAGTAGAGCGGGAGTCATAGATACGCAGTATTTT. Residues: CASSRAGVIDTQYF.

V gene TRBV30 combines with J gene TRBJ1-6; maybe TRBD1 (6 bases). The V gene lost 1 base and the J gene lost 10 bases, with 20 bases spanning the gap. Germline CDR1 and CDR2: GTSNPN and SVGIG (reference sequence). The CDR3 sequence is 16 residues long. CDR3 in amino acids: CAWSERRDMTPSPLHF. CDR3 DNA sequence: TGTGCCTGGAGTGAACGCCGGGACATGACGCCCTCACCCCTCCACTTT. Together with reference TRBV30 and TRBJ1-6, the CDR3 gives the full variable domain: SQTIHQWPATLVQPVGSPLSLECTVEGTSNPNLYWYRQAAGRGLQLLFYSVGIGQISSEVPQNLSASRPQDRQFILSSKKLLLSDSGFYLCAWSERRDMTPSPLHFGNGTRLTVT.

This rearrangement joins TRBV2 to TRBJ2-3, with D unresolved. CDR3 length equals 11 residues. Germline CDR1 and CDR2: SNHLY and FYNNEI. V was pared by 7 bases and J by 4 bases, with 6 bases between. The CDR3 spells CASMRADTQYF. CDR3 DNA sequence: TGTGCCAGCATGAGAGCAGATACGCAGTATTTT. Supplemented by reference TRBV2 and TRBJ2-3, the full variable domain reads EPEVTQTPSHQVTQMGQEVILRCVPISNHLYFYWYRQILGQKVEFLVSFYNNEISEKSEIFDDQFSVERPDGSNFTLKIRSTKLEDSAMYFCASMRADTQYFGPGTRLTVL.

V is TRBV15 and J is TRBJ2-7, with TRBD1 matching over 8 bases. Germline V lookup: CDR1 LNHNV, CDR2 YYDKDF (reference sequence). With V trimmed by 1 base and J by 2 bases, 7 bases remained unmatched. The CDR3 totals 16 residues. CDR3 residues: CATSRGRVTGAYEQYF. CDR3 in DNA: TGTGCCACCAGCAGAGGGAGGGTGACAGGGGCCTACGAGCAGTACTTC. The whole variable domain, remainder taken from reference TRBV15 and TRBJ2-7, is DAMVIQNPRYQVTQFGKPVTLSCSQTLNHNVMYWYQQKSSQAPKLLFHYYDKDFNNEADTPDNFQSRRPNTSFCFLDIRSPGLGDTAMYLCATSRGRVTGAYEQYFGPGTRLTVT.

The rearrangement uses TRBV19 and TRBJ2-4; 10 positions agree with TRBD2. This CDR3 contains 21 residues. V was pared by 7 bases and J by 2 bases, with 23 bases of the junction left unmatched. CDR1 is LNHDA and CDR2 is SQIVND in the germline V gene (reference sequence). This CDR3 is CASNGRGSGGARAETKNIQYF. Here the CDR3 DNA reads TGTGCCAGTAACGGAAGGGGGAGCGGGGGGGCCAGGGCCGAAACCAAAAACATTCAGTACTTC.

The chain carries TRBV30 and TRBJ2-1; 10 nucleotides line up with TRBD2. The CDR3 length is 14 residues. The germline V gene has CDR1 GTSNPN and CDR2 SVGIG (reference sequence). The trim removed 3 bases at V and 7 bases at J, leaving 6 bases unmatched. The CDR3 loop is CAWSRGTSVNEQFF. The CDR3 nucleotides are TGTGCCTGGAGCAGGGGGACTAGCGTAAATGAGCAGTTCTTC.

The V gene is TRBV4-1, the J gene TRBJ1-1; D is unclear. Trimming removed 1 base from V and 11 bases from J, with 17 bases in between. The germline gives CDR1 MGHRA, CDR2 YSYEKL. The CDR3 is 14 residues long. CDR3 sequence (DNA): TGCGCCAGCAGCCAAGCTCTTCGGTCCATTGGGGCTTTCTTT. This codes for CASSQALRSIGAFF.

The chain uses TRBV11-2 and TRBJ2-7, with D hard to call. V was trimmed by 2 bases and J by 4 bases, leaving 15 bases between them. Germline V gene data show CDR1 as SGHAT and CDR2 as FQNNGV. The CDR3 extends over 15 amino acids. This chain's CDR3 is CASSLISRRGYEQYF. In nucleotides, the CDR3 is TGTGCCAGCAGCTTAATATCCCGGCGTGGTTACGAGCAGTACTTC.

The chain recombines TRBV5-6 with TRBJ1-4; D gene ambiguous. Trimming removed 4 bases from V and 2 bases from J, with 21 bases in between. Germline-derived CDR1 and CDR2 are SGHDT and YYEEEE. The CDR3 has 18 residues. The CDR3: CASSISGSWISTNEKLFF. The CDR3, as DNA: TGTGCCAGCAGCATCTCTGGGTCTTGGATTTCGACTAATGAAAAACTGTTTTTT. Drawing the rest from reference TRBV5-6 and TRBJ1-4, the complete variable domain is DAGVTQSPTHLIKTRGQQVTLRCSPKSGHDTVSWYQQALGQGPQFIFQYYEEEERQRGNFPDRFSGHQFPNYSSELNVNALLLGDSALYLCASSISGSWISTNEKLFFGSGTQLSVL.

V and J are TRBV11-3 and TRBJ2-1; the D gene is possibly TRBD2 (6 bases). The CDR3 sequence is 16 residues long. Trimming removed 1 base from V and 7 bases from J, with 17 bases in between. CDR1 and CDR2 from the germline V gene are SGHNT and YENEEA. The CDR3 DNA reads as TGTGCCAGCAGCTTAGCATCCGGGGGTAAAAGGAATGAGCAGTTCTTC. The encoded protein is CASSLASGGKRNEQFF.

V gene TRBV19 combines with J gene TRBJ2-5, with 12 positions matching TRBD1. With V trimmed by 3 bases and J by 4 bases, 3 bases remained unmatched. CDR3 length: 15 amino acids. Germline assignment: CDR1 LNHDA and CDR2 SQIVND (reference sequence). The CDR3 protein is CASSMGTGGGETQYF. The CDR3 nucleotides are TGTGCCAGTAGTATGGGGACAGGGGGCGGAGAGACCCAGTACTTC.

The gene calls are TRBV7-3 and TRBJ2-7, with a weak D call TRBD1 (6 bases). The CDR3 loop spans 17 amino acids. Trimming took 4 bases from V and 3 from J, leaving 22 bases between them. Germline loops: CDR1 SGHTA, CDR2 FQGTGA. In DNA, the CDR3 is TGTGCCAGCAGCTCAAACCGCACAGGGACAAGGGACTACGAGCAGTACTTC. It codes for CASSSNRTGTRDYEQYF.

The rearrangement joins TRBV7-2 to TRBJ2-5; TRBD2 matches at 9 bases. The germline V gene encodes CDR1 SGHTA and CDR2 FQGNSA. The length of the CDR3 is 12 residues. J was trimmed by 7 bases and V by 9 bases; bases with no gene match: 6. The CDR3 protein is CARSSGGGTQYF. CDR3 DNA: TGTGCCAGGAGTAGCGGGGGTGGGACCCAGTACTTC.

CDR3 DNA: TGTGCCAGCAGCTTATTTGGTCAGCCCCAGCATTTT. This gives the protein CASSLFGQPQHF. This rearrangement joins TRBV7-8 to TRBJ1-5, with D uncertain. The CDR3 sequence is 12 residues long. Looked up from germline, CDR1 is SGHVS and CDR2 is FQNEAQ. V lost 2 bases and J 6 bases, leaving 5 bases between the germline ends. The entire variable domain, with the rest obtained from reference TRBV7-8 and TRBJ1-5, is as follows: GAGVSQSPRYKVAKRGQDVALRCDPISGHVSLFWYQQALGQGPEFLTYFQNEAQLDKSGLPSDRFFAERPEGSVSTLKIQRTQQEDSAVYLCASSLFGQPQHFGDGTRLSIL.

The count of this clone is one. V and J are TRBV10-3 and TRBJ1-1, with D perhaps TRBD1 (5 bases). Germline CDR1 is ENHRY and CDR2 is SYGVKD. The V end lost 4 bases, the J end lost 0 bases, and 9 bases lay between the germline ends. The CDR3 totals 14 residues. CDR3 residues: CAISAKQVNTEAFF. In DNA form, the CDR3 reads TGTGCCATCAGTGCGAAACAGGTGAACACTGAAGCTTTCTTT.

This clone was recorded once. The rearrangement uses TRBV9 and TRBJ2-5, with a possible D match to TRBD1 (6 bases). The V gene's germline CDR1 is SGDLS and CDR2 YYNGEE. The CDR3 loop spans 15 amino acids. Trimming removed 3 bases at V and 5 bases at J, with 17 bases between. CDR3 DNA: TGTGCCAGCAGCGCATCAGGGGTCCCGGGGGAGACCCAGTACTTC. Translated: CASSASGVPGETQYF.

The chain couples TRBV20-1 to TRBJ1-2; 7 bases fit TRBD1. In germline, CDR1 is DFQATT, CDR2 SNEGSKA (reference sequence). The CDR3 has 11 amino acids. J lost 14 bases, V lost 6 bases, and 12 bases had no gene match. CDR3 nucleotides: TGCAGTGCCCAAAGGACAGGACTAGAAACCTTC. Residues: CSAQRTGLETF.

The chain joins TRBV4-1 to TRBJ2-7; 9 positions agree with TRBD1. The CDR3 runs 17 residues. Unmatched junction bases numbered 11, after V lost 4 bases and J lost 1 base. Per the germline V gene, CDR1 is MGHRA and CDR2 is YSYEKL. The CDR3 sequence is CASSPPPQGARSYEQYF. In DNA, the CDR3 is TGCGCCAGCAGCCCTCCCCCACAGGGGGCAAGGTCCTACGAGCAGTACTTC.

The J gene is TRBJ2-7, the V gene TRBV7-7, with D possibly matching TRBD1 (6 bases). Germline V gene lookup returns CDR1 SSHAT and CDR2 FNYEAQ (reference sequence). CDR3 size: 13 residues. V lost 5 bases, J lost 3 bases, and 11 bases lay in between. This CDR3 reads CASSPLQGYEQYF. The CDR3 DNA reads TGTGCCAGCAGCCCGCTACAGGGCTACGAGCAGTACTTC.